This T cell receptor (beta chain) was sequenced during a study of cytomegalovirus exposure and HLA in healthy donors. With 5 bases clipped from V and 4 bases from J, the junction kept 6 bases outside the gene matches. The germline V gene encodes CDR1 SQVTM and CDR2 ANQGSEA. This CDR3 contains 13 residues. 13 Jbeta primers and 60 Vbeta primers were used for the PCR. The method was immunoSEQ multiplex PCR; TCRdb's version includes in-frame clones alone and lacks a portion of them. The table lists 90,000 to 120,000 clones, around 72% of them singletons. V usage is TRBV29-1 and J usage is TRBJ1-1; 8 nucleotides match TRBD1. The TCR sequence derives from a woman aged 40 to 50 in good health and CMV-seropositive. Sequenced material: PBMCs. CDR3 coding DNA: TGCAGCGTTCCAGGACAGGGAGGCACTGAAGCTTTCTTT. The encoded protein is CSVPGQGGTEAFF.